These 10 T cell receptor beta chains came from one sample sequenced in a study of technical replicates of blood from a few donors. The table came from immunoSEQ multiplex PCR; TCRdb's copy has only in-frame clones and leaves some out. This repertoire shows about 68,000 clones, about 97% found once; its top ten account for 0.2% to 0.3%. The sample was T cells isolated from PBMCs. Receptors were obtained from a human donor in good health.

The J gene is TRBJ2-7, the V gene TRBV5-6; 12 nucleotides line up with TRBD2. The CDR3 totals 14 residues. Per germline, CDR1 SGHDT and CDR2 YYEEEE. Germline trimming cut 5 bases from V and 7 bases from J; bases unmatched to any gene: 7. The CDR3 DNA reads TGTGCCAGCAGAGAGACTAGCGGGAGAGTTGAGCAGTACTTC. It translates to CASRETSGRVEQYF.

The V and J genes are TRBV28 and TRBJ1-5; the D gene is possibly TRBD1 (5 bases). CDR3 size: 14 residues. Germline assignment: CDR1 MDHEN and CDR2 SYDVKM. Trimming took off 11 bases at V and 0 bases at J, with 14 bases between the two ends. The CDR3 sequence is CAVLGDYSNQPQHF. CDR3 DNA: TGTGCCGTTTTAGGGGATTATAGCAATCAGCCCCAGCATTTT.

The chain uses TRBV27 and TRBJ1-3; D is ambiguous. The CDR3 is made up of 11 amino acids. The V end lost 10 bases, the J end lost 13 bases, and 17 bases lay between the germline ends. Germline lookup yields CDR1 MNHEY and CDR2 SMNVEV (reference sequence). The CDR3 loop reads CATQSAARIYF. In DNA, the CDR3 is TGTGCCACCCAGAGTGCGGCGAGGATATATTTT.

This clone was counted between two and nine times. The rearrangement links TRBV29-1 to TRBJ1-1; D may be TRBD1 (5 bases). V was pared by 4 bases and J by 1 base, with 13 bases between. This CDR3 is built from 14 residues. Germline loops: CDR1 SQVTM, CDR2 ANQGSEA. For the CDR3, the DNA is TGCAGCGTTGGTATTCCCGGACAGAACACTGAAGCTTTCTTT. Amino acids: CSVGIPGQNTEAFF.

The chain recombines TRBV27 with TRBJ2-3; D is ambiguous. Germline V lookup: CDR1 MNHEY, CDR2 SMNVEV (reference sequence). V lost 5 bases and J lost 7, with 22 bases in between. CDR3 length: 16 residues. The CDR3 spells CASSPFAASSSHTQYF. CDR3 coding DNA: TGTGCCAGCAGTCCCTTCGCGGCGAGCTCATCTCATACGCAGTATTTT.

The gene calls are TRBV30 and TRBJ2-7; 7 nucleotides agree with TRBD2. CDR3 length: 11 amino acids. CDR1 is GTSNPN, CDR2 SVGIG, per germline (reference sequence). V was clipped by 3 bases and J by 8 bases; unmatched bases: 4. CDR3 DNA sequence: TGTGCCTGGAGAGGGGAGGGAAAGCAGTACTTC. Amino acid sequence: CAWRGEGKQYF.

The chain couples TRBV7-9 to TRBJ2-1; TRBD2 matches at 11 bases. V dropped 2 bases and J dropped 6; count of bases not matched to a gene: 9. Germline loops: CDR1 SEHNR, CDR2 FQNEAQ (reference sequence). The CDR3 contains 17 residues. CDR3 sequence reads: CASSLISGLAALNEQFF. CDR3 DNA: TGTGCCAGCAGCTTAATCTCGGGACTAGCGGCGCTCAATGAGCAGTTCTTC.

The chain links TRBV29-1 to TRBJ2-1; 13 nucleotides line up with TRBD2. The CDR3 is 13 residues long. In germline, CDR1 is SQVTM, CDR2 ANQGSEA. Germline trimming cut 5 bases from V and 9 bases from J; bases unmatched to any gene: 4. In DNA form, the CDR3 reads TGCAGCGTTACTAGCGGGAGGGCCTTTGAGCAGTTCTTC. Its translation: CSVTSGRAFEQFF.

The V call is TRBV19, the J call TRBJ1-2, with 8 bases that match TRBD1. Germline CDR1 reads LNHDA; CDR2 reads SQIVND (reference sequence). The CDR3 spans 16 residues. V was clipped by 1 base and J by 5 bases; unmatched bases: 9. The CDR3 bases are TGTGCCAGTAGTATAGTAGGGCAGGGGGCTCGGTATGGCTACACCTTC. Translation: CASSIVGQGARYGYTF.

The chain joins TRBV9 to TRBJ2-5; 7 bases map to TRBD2. V trimming: 0 bases; J trimming: 2 bases; junction bases outside the gene matches: 7. The V gene's germline CDR1 is SGDLS and CDR2 YYNGEE. CDR3 length: 16 residues. The CDR3 loop reads CASSVDPGTTQETQYF. The CDR3 DNA reads TGTGCCAGCAGCGTAGACCCCGGGACTACACAAGAGACCCAGTACTTC.